This entry concerns a single TCR beta chain. Sequenced by immunoSEQ multiplex PCR; TCRdb stores in-frame clones only, minus some. The data show over 25,000 clones, 90% seen once. The CDR3 has 12 residues. Germline CDR1 is SNHLY and CDR2 is FYNNEI. Trimming took off 6 bases at V and 7 bases at J, with 9 bases between the two ends. This entry belongs to a study of T cell changes during pregnancy in multiple sclerosis. The clonotype originates from a female donor in good health, enrolled as a control in a pregnancy study. The sequencing here drew on CD4+ T cells from peripheral blood mononuclear cells, taken in the second trimester of pregnancy. The chain joins TRBV2 to TRBJ1-4, with D hard to call. This CDR3 reads CASSVPLEKLFF. The CDR3 region has the DNA TGTGCCAGCAGCGTCCCTCTTGAAAAACTGTTTTTT.